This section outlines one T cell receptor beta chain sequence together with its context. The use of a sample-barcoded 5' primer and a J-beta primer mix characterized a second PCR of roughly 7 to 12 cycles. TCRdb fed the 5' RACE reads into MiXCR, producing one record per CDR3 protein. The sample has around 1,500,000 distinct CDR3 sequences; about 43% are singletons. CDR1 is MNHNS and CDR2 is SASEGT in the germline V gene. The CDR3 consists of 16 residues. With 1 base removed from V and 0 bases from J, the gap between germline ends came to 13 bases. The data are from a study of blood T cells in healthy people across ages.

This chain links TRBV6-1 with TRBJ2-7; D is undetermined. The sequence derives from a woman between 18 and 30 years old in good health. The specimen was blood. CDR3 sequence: CASSEELGRFSYEQYF. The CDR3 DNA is TGTGCCAGCAGTGAAGAGTTAGGGCGGTTCTCCTACGAGCAGTACTTC.